These 9 T cell receptor beta chains were sequenced from one sample in a study of cytomegalovirus exposure and HLA in healthy donors. PCR involved 60 Vbeta and 13 Jbeta primers. Assay used: immunoSEQ multiplex PCR; TCRdb lists only in-frame clones, some missing. The data contain tens of thousands of clones, 72% of them singletons. The sample taken for sequencing was PBMCs. These receptors all stem from a woman aged 35 to 49 in good health and CMV-seropositive.

The chain links TRBV5-1 to TRBJ2-7, with 11 bases that match TRBD1. CDR3 size: 15 residues. CDR1 SGHRS and CDR2 YFSETQ come from the germline V gene. Trimming removed 5 bases from V and 2 bases from J; junction bases left unmatched: 6. The CDR3 protein is CASRLAGQGAYEQYF. As DNA, the CDR3 is TGCGCCAGCAGGCTTGCGGGACAGGGGGCCTACGAGCAGTACTTC.

The J gene is TRBJ2-3, the V gene TRBV19; 9 nucleotides agree with TRBD2. Trimming took 10 bases from V and 2 from J; bases not matched to a gene: 4. CDR1 and CDR2 from the germline V gene are LNHDA and SQIVND (reference sequence). The CDR3 loop spans 13 amino acids. The CDR3 protein is CATTSGITDTQYF. CDR3 coding DNA: TGTGCCACGACTAGCGGAATCACAGATACGCAGTATTTT.

This clone was picked up a small number of times. The chain employs TRBV19 and TRBJ2-7; TRBD1 is a possible D gene (5 bases). There are 13 residues in the CDR3. V shed 5 bases and J shed 6 bases, with 14 bases lying between them. The germline CDR1 and CDR2 sequences are LNHDA and SQIVND (reference sequence). CDR3 amino acids: CASSSPGQGEQYF. The DNA for the CDR3 is TGTGCCAGTAGTTCACCTGGACAAGGCGAGCAGTACTTC.

This clone has a single count. V is TRBV5-1 and J is TRBJ2-2; 11 bases align to TRBD1. The CDR3 is 15 residues long. The V gene's germline CDR1 is SGHRS and CDR2 YFSETQ. V gave up 6 bases and J gave up 6 bases; unmatched junction bases: 7. In DNA form, the CDR3 reads TGCGCCAGCAATACCGGGACAGGGGGGCCCGGGGAGCTGTTTTTT. This codes for CASNTGTGGPGELFF.

The chain recombines TRBV30 with TRBJ2-7; weak D call: TRBD2 (5 bases). The CDR3 extends over 16 amino acids. V lost 1 base to trimming and J lost 6 bases, with 22 bases between them. In germline, CDR1 is GTSNPN, CDR2 SVGIG (reference sequence). The CDR3 reads CAWSARRSVLPREQYF. DNA for the CDR3: TGTGCCTGGAGTGCGAGACGTAGCGTACTACCCCGCGAGCAGTACTTC.

CDR3 nucleotides: TGTGCCAGCACCCCTCTTGGGACAGGGAAAGGCGAGCAGTACTTC. Translation gives CASTPLGTGKGEQYF. The gene calls are TRBV6-1 and TRBJ2-7; 9 positions agree with TRBD1. The length of the CDR3 is 15 residues. J gave up 6 bases and V 7 bases, and 13 bases lay outside the gene matches. CDR1 and CDR2 from the germline V gene are MNHNS and SASEGT.

This chain connects TRBV7-3 to TRBJ2-2; D perhaps matches TRBD1 (5 bases). The V end was cut by 6 bases, the J end by 0 bases, with 11 bases between. CDR1 is SGHTA and CDR2 is FQGTGA in the germline V gene. The CDR3 covers 15 residues. This CDR3 reads CASSLTAPNTGELFF. The CDR3 DNA follows: TGTGCCAGCAGTTTGACAGCTCCGAACACCGGGGAGCTGTTTTTT.

The CDR3 loop is CASSMGGLAEQYF. The CDR3 nucleotides are TGTGCCAGTAGTATGGGGGGGCTAGCGGAGCAGTACTTC. The chain combines TRBV19 with TRBJ2-7; a possible D gene is TRBD2 (7 bases). V lost 3 bases and J lost 7, with 13 bases in between. This CDR3 has 13 residues. Germline CDR1 LNHDA, CDR2 SQIVND (reference sequence).

This chain joins TRBV7-9 and TRBJ1-2; TRBD1 matches 8 bases. Per the germline V gene, CDR1 is SEHNR and CDR2 is FQNEAQ (reference sequence). Trimming removed 5 bases from V and 8 bases from J; junction bases left unmatched: 10. The length of the CDR3 is 14 residues. CDR3 nucleotides: TGTGCCAGCAGCACCACGGACAGGGAAGGAGGCTACACCTTC. This sequence encodes CASSTTDREGGYTF.